This T cell receptor (beta chain) was retrieved from a study of blood T cell repertoires in COVID-19. Across the whole study: Spain, Italy and the United States supplied samples that represented acute and convalescent COVID-19. PBMCs, B-cell-depleted T cells, or T cells were the source of the cDNA or gDNA that made up the material.

Participants were aged about 18 to 89 years from some 24 US areas. Assay: immunoSEQ multiplex PCR; the TCRdb copy retains only in-frame clones and omits some. The sample records more than 300,000 clones, 90% being singletons. V was trimmed by 3 bases and J by 3 bases, leaving 12 bases between them. The CDR3 extends over 15 amino acids. Germline-derived CDR1 and CDR2 are MDHEN and SYDVKM. This chain uses TRBV28 with TRBJ1-5; D remains ambiguous. Sequencing input: PBMCs or T cells enriched from blood (not recorded which). The source is a woman in her twenties or thirties who had been exposed to COVID-19. CDR3 sequence (DNA): TGTGCCAGCAGTTTTATCGCAGTCCCCAATCAGCCCCAGCATTTT. Its translation: CASSFIAVPNQPQHF.